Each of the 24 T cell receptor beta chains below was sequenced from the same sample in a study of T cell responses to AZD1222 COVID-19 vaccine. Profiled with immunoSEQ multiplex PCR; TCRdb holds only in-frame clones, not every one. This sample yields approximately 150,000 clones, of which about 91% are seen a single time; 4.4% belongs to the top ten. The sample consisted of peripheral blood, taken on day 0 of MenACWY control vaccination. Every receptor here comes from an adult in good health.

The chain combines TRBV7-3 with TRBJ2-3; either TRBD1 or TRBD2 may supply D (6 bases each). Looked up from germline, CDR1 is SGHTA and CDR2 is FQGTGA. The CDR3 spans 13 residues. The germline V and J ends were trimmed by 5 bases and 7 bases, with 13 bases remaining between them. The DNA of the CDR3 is TGTGCCAGCAGCCGACTAGGGGGAAATACGCAGTATTTT. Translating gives CASSRLGGNTQYF. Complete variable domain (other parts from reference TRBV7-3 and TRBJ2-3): GAGVSQTPSNKVTEKGKYVELRCDPISGHTALYWYRQSLGQGPEFLIYFQGTGAADDSGLPNDRFFAVRPEGSVSTLKIQRTERGDSAVYLCASSRLGGNTQYFGPGTRLTVL.

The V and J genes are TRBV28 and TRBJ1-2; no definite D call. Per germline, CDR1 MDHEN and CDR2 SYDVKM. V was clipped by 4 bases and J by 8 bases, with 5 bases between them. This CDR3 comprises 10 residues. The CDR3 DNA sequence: TGTGCCAGCAGTTCTGGGGGCTACACCTTC. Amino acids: CASSSGGYTF.

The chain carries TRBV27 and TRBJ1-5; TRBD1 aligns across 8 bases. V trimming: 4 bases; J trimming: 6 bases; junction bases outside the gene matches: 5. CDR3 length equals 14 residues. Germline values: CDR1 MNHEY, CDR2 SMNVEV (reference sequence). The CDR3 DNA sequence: TGTGCCAGCAGTTCCGGGACAGGCTTTCAGCCCCAGCATTTT. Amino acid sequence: CASSSGTGFQPQHF.

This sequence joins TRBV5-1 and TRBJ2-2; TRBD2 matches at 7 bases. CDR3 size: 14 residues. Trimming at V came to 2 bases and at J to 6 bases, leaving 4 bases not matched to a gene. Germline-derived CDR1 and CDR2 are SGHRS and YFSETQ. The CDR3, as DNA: TGCGCCAGCAGCTTTGGGGCGGGGGCCGGGGAGCTGTTTTTT. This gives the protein CASSFGAGAGELFF.

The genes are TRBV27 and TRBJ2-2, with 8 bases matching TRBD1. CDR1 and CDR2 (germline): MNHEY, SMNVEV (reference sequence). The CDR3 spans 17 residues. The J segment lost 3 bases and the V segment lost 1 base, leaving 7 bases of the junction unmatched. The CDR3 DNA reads TGTGCCAGCAGTTTATGGGCACAGGGGGGCGACACCGGGGAGCTGTTTTTT. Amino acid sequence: CASSLWAQGGDTGELFF.

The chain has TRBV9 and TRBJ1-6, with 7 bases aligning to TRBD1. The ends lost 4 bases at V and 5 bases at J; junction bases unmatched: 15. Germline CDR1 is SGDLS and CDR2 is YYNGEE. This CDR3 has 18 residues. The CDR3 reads CASSPTVGRGQDNSPLHF. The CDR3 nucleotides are TGTGCCAGCAGCCCAACAGTCGGTAGGGGGCAGGATAATTCACCCCTCCACTTT.

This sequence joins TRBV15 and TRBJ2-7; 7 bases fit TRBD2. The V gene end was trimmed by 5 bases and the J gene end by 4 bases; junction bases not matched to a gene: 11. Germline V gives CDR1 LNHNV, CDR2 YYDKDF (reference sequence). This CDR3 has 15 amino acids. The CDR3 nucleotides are TGTGCCACCAGCGGGGGACTACAGGTCGTTTACGAGCAGTACTTC. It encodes CATSGGLQVVYEQYF.

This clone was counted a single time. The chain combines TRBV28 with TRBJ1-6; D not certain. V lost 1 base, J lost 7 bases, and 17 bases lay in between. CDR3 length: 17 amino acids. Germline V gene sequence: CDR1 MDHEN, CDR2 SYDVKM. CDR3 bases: TGTGCCAGCAGTTTATTAGGGCGGCTAGCTTCGAATTCACCCCTCCACTTT. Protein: CASSLLGRLASNSPLHF. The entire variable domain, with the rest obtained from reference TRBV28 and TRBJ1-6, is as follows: DVKVTQSSRYLVKRTGEKVFLECVQDMDHENMFWYRQDPGLGLRLIYFSYDVKMKEKGDIPEGYSVSREKKERFSLILESASTNQTSMYLCASSLLGRLASNSPLHFGNGTRLTVT.

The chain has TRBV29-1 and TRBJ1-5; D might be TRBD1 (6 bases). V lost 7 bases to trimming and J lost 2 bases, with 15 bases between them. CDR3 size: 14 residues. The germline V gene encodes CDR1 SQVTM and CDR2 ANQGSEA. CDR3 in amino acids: CSAGGGAGNQPQHF. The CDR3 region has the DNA TGCAGCGCCGGCGGGGGGGCGGGCAATCAGCCCCAGCATTTT.

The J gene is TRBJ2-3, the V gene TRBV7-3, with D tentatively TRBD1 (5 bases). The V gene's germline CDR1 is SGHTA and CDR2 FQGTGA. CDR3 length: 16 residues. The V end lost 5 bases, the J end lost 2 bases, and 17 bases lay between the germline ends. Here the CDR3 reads CASSPKGHTYTDTQYF. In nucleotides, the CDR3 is TGTGCCAGCAGCCCCAAAGGACACACCTACACAGATACGCAGTATTTT.

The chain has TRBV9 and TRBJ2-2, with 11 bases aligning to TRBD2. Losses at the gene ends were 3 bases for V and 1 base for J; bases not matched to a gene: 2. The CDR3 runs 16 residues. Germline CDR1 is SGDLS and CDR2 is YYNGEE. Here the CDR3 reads CASSALAGENTGELFF. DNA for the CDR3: TGTGCCAGCAGCGCACTAGCGGGAGAGAACACCGGGGAGCTGTTTTTT.

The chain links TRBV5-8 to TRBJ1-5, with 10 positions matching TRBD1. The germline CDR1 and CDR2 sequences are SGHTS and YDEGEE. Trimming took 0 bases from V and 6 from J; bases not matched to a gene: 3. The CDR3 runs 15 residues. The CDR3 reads CASSLDRTGGQPQHF. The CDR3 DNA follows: TGTGCCAGCAGCTTGGACAGGACAGGGGGTCAGCCCCAGCATTTT.

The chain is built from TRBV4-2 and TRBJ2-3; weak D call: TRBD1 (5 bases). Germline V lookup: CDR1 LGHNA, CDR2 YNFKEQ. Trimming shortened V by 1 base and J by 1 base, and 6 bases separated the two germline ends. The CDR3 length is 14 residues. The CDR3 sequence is CASSQVGGTDTQYF. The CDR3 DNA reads TGTGCCAGCAGCCAAGTAGGGGGCACAGATACGCAGTATTTT.

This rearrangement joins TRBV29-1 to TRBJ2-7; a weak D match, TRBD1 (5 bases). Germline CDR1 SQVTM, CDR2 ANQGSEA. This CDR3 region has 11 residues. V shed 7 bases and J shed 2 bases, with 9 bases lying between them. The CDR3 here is CSAQGPYEQYF. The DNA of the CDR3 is TGCAGCGCCCAGGGTCCCTACGAGCAGTACTTC.

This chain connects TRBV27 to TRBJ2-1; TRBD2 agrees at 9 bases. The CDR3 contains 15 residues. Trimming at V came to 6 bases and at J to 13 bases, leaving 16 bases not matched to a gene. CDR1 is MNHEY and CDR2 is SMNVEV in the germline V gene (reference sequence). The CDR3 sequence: CASSGITSGPMGQFF. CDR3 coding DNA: TGTGCCAGCAGCGGTATTACTAGCGGGCCTATGGGCCAGTTCTTC.

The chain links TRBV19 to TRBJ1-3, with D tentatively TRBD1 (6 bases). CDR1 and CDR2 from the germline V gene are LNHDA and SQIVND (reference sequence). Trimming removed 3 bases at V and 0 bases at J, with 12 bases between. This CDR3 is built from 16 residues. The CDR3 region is CASSIEGGSSGNTIYF. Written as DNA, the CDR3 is TGTGCCAGTAGTATCGAAGGGGGGTCCTCTGGAAACACCATATATTTT.

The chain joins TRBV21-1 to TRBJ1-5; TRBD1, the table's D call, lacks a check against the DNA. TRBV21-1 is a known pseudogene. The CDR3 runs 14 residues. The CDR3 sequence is CASATGRGNQPQHF. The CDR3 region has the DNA TGTGCCAGCGCGACAGGGAGAGGAAATCAGCCCCAGCATTTT.

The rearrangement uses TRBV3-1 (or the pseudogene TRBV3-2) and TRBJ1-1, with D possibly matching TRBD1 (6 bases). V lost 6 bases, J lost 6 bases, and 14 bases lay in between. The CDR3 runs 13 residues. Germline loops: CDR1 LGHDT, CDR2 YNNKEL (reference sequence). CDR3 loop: CASSATRGSEAFF. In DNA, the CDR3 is TGTGCCAGCAGTGCCACAAGGGGGTCTGAAGCTTTCTTT.

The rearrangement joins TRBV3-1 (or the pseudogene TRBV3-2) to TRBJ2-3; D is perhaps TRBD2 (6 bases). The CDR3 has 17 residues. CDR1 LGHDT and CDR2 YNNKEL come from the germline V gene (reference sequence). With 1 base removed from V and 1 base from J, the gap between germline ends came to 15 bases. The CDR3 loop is CASSQGSSVLGTDTQYF. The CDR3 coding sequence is TGTGCCAGCAGCCAAGGGTCTAGCGTCCTGGGCACAGATACGCAGTATTTT.

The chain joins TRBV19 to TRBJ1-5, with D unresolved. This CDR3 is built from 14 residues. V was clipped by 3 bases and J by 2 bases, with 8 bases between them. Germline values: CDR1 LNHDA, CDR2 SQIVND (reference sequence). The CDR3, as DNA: TGTGCCAGTAGTATGCCCGGGGGCAATCAGCCCCAGCATTTT. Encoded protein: CASSMPGGNQPQHF.

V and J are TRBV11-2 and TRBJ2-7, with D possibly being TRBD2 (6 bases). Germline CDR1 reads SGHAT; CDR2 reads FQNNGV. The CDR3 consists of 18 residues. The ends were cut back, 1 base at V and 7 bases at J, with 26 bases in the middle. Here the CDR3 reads CASSLAGAKAPSGVEQYF. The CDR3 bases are TGTGCCAGCAGCTTAGCAGGAGCCAAGGCGCCTTCGGGGGTTGAGCAGTACTTC.

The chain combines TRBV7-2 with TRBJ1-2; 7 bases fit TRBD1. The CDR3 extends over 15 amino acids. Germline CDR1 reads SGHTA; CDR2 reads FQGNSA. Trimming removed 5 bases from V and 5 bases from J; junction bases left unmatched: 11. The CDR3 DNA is TGTGCCAGCAGCCCCGACAGGGCTTTTCGGTATGGCTACACCTTC. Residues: CASSPDRAFRYGYTF.

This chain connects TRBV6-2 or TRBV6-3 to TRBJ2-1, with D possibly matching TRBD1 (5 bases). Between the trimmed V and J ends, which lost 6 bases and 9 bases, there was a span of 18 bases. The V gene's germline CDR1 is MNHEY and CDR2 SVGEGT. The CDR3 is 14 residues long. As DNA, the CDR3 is TGTGCCAGCAGCATTACTCGACCCGACAGTGAGCAGTTCTTC. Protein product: CASSITRPDSEQFF.

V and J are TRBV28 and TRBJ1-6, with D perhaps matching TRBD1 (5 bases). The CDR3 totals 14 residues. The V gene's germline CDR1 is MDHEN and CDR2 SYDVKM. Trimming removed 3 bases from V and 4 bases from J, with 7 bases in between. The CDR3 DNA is TGTGCCAGCAGTTTCAGGGTTTATAATTCACCCCTCCACTTT. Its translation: CASSFRVYNSPLHF.